The TCR beta chain under discussion was sequenced for a study of cytomegalovirus exposure and HLA in healthy donors (dated by TCRdb to 2016 to 2017). For the study in its entirety: According to an earlier analysis of 587 of the donors, some 170 million T cells yielded 117 million unique TCR beta sequences and 276 Gb of sequence data. An early release that covered fewer than 750 HLA-typed donors contained about 290 gigabases of sequencing data and 65 million to 100 million unique TCR sequences. Of the 350 to 400 genotyped donors, about 80% fell in the genetic ancestry cluster associated with self-reported Caucasian donors. The aim of the study was to test whether cataloging public T cell receptors could identify signatures of past pathogen exposure. Using immunosequencing, the study profiled T cell repertoires from about 650 subjects and related those repertoires to cytomegalovirus serostatus. In addition to the first cohort of hundreds of subjects, a separate validation cohort of approximately 120 different subjects was used. To predict cytomegalovirus infection status, the study brought together high-throughput TCR immunosequencing, statistical association of individual TCRs with disease status, and machine learning. In a later analysis, previously published TCR beta repertoires from 666 donors were re-analyzed and high-resolution HLA genotyping was added so that TCR occurrence patterns could be studied. In the later analysis, no new phenotypic data were used to find candidate immune exposures; instead, reliance was placed on TCR beta sequences and their occurrence across donors. To decide whether each TCR beta V gene segment behaved as functional or pseudogenic, an earlier analysis of some 540 of the donors relied on high-throughput TCR beta sequencing. Alongside the repertoire data, information on donor age, sex, ethnicity and CMV serostatus was compiled. In a later genetic analysis, genome-wide SNP genotypes for about 55% of the 666 donors were used, and that subset was treated as a discovery cohort. Every repertoire in the discovery cohort had been generated on one and the same sequencing platform. Both class I and class II loci were covered by HLA typing, at four-digit resolution. Typing coverage varied by locus: roughly 620-640 donors for A, B, C, DRB1 and DQB1; some 520 for DQA1; more than 600 for DPA1; about 450 for DPB1. Four to six DR-DQ haplotypes were handled as single units for association and clustering, since linkage in the cohort was strong. Among 300 to 500 genotyped donors of the cohort, an average of roughly 230,000 unique TCR beta nucleotide sequences was sequenced per donor, of which roughly 17% were non-productive.

The research as a whole found: When HLA alleles, especially DR and DQ, strongly co-occurred, attributing TCR associations to individual alleles was difficult. According to the authors, the approach could potentially be generalized to other disease states and immunological phenotypes. A later analysis found that most CMV-associated TCR beta chains appeared HLA-restricted, with HLA associations seemingly driven largely by CMV exposure. The only immune exposure information available for the cohort was CMV serostatus. Because HLA typing was missing for some donors at each locus, association tests included only the typed subset. Linkage disequilibrium might explain the correlated functional status among segregating V segments, but an unknown experimental factor could not be excluded. At a false discovery rate of 0.05, a later analysis linked approximately 18,000 TCR beta sequences to specific HLA alleles. An association between a missense DCLRE1C variant and V-gene and J-gene trimming of TCR beta chains was found in a later genetic analysis and replicated in an independent cohort. In a later analysis, HLA-associated TCR beta chains showed more clonal expansion and lower generation probabilities than non-associated chains that were equally common. Some IMGT-functional V segments, including TRBV6-2 and TRBV6-3, could not be told apart with the 87-base-pair reads, so those segments were excluded. Because counts were too low, about 15 rarely observed V segments, including chromosome 9 orphons, were left out of the earlier analysis of approximately 500 of the donors. Only TCR beta chains were sequenced in this cohort, and the absence of alpha or paired-chain data limited detectable features. Broadly in line with IMGT annotations, most TCR beta V segments showed up in productive rearrangements about 87% or about 30% of the time in an earlier analysis of several hundred of the donors. Several of the top co-occurrence clusters appeared to be linked to parvovirus B19, influenza, CMV and Epstein-Barr virus, according to a later analysis. Sequencing depth was assumed to be roughly uniform across donors in the presence/absence analyses, though that assumption may not hold. According to a later analysis, TCR association rates differed among HLA loci, with DRB1 alleles showing the most associated TCRs and HLA-C alleles showing the fewest. In vitro tests confirmed that a few of the cytomegalovirus-associated TCR beta chains recognize cytomegalovirus antigens. A cluster of highly shared sequence variants was judged likely to be a technical artifact of the sequencing pipeline. Most TCR sequences were observed very rarely across donors, whereas some public TCRs were present in many individuals. Cytomegalovirus status was reported to be diagnosed by the classifier with high specificity and sensitivity in both the original and validation cohorts. The study listed approximately 160 TCR beta chains as associated with cytomegalovirus. In a later genetic analysis, fewer N-insertions in productive TCRs were reported among donors in an Asian-associated ancestry cluster than the roughly 640-donor mean. A further reported finding was that TCR beta sequences accurately predicted the HLA-A and HLA-B alleles for most subjects in the first cohort.

The CDR1 and CDR2 encoded by the germline V gene (reference sequence) are MNHEY and SMNVEV. There are 15 amino acids in the CDR3, from cysteine to phenylalanine inclusive. Only the CDR3 DNA is retained, 45 bases long and in frame from the first base. V lost 2 bases and J lost 12 bases, and the count of bases not matched to a germline gene is 10. In total, 500 to 700 healthy bone marrow donors made up the cohort. All cohort members were sampled while nominally healthy, although unrecorded immune exposures were likely present. The donor tested CMV seronegative and was one of the 352 seronegative cohort members. Each donor provided a peripheral blood sample, and peripheral blood mononuclear cells were used for TCR beta sequencing. The Qiagen DNeasy Blood Extraction Kit was used to extract genomic DNA from the blood cell samples. Library preparation used the immunoSEQ multiplex PCR assay. For the multiplex PCR, a mixture combining 60 forward primers for TCR Vbeta segments and 13 reverse primers for TCR Jbeta segments was used. The CDR3 region of rearranged TCR beta genes was amplified from genomic DNA by a multiplex PCR assay. Amplified TCR beta libraries were sequenced as 87-base-pair reads on the Illumina HiSeq System. The paper's data handling went like this. Across the 670 or so repertoires, a later analysis counted 75 million to 90 million unique TCR beta chains, approximately 12 million of which were shared by at least two donors. Raw reads were error-corrected and collapsed into unique sequences with a nearest-neighbor algorithm that merged closely related sequences to remove PCR and sequencing errors. V, D and J gene segments were assigned by aligning CDR3 sequences to IMGT reference sequences. For a sequence to be retained, a match of at least six nucleotides to both a V gene segment and a J gene segment was required. Rearrangements were called productive when the CDR3 lacked stop codons and stayed in frame with V and J; all others were non-productive. Following IMGT convention, CDR3 was defined as the stretch from the second conserved V-encoded cysteine to the conserved J-encoded phenylalanine. The earlier analysis of 550 to 650 of the donors excluded any sequence lacking an unambiguous match to a single V gene segment. In an earlier analysis of a few hundred of the donors, a V segment was called functional when productive rearrangements were above 56.7%, and segregating when the standard deviation between donors exceeded 5%. A statistical classification framework was built to diagnose cytomegalovirus status from the catalog of TCR beta chain sequences. A later analysis assigned V and J genes by comparing TCR nucleotide sequences with IMGT/GENE-DB human TR gene sequences. The TCRdist pipeline was used in a later analysis to assign CDR3 sequences and most-parsimonious VDJ recombination scenarios. In a later analysis, each TCR beta chain was defined by its CDR3 amino acid sequence together with its V-gene family, and reads lacking a unique V-gene family were excluded. A later analysis removed several hundred highly shared, low-generation-probability nucleotide sequences to deal with suspected cross-contamination and a sequencing artifact. A later analysis calculated a clonal expansion index for each public chain from normalized within-repertoire ranks of inferred template counts. In a later analysis, generation probabilities were computed with a VDJ recombination model fitted to out-of-frame rearrangements, and the resulting probabilities were checked against IGoR. In a later analysis, TCR-TCR, TCR-HLA and TCR-CMV co-occurrence was scored with hypergeometric tests, and a repertoire-size bias correction was applied to TCR pairs. To estimate false discovery rates, a later analysis permuted the HLA or CMV assignments 20 times. In a later analysis, co-occurring TCRs were grouped using DBSCAN, with TCRdist sequence similarity added in when clustering inside HLA-allele-positive subsets. Co-occurrence clustering excluded repertoires with fewer than 30,000 or more than 120,000 public chains, plus five with anomalous nucleotide sharing. Imported from immuneACCESS, the table was reduced by TCRdb to in-frame sequences with V and J called. These copies leave out some clones; in studies compared against another copy, an unresolved V gene accounts for under half, and the cause of the remainder is not known. V and J calls and clone size are as listed in that table; D and trimming were resolved from the DNA. Present in this sample are 120,000 or so clones, 81% of which were seen just once. The top ten hold 2.2% of the sample.

In its sample, this clone was seen a few times. Its antigen target is currently unknown. No base-level quality is on record; no much larger clone is a single base apart. Sequenced: PBMCs. The receptor was isolated from a woman in her thirties or forties in good health and CMV-seronegative. Recombination linked TRBV27 to TRBJ2-2; a stretch of 9 junction bases matches TRBD1. The DNA sequence follows: TGTGCCAGCAGTTTAGCGCGAACCGGGACAGGGAAGCTGTTTTTT. The resulting protein is CASSLARTGTGKLFF.